This entry lists 12 T cell receptor beta chains sequenced from one sample in a study of T cells after yellow fever vaccination. Via MiXCR, TCRdb re-called the 5' RACE reads, giving one row per CDR3 protein. Here the sample spans roughly 150,000 distinct CDR3 sequences, 6.5% to 8.5% being singletons. This specimen was CD4+ T cells sorted from PBMCs, taken 5 days after the first yellow fever vaccination. The receptors stem from a man younger than 35 who received the YFV17D yellow fever vaccine.

This clonotype has a count of ten or more. This chain joins TRBV7-9 and TRBJ2-3, with D hard to call. Looked up from germline, CDR1 is SEHNR and CDR2 is FQNEAQ (reference sequence). Trimming took 6 bases from V and 4 from J, leaving 8 bases between them. The CDR3 runs to 12 residues. Here the CDR3 DNA reads TGTGCCAGCAGTTCTGGGGCAGATACGCAGTATTTT. This sequence encodes CASSSGADTQYF.

The chain uses TRBV4-2 and TRBJ1-5; 8 nucleotides align to TRBD1. There are 12 residues in the CDR3. Looked up from germline, CDR1 is LGHNA and CDR2 is YNFKEQ. V dropped 6 bases and J dropped 6; count of bases not matched to a gene: 1. The CDR3 here is CASSQGAQPQHF. CDR3 coding DNA: TGTGCCAGCAGTCAGGGGGCTCAGCCCCAGCATTTT.

The table lists this clonotype with many counts. The V and J genes are TRBV14 and TRBJ1-2; D perhaps matches TRBD1 (5 bases). This CDR3 region has 13 residues. V was clipped by 2 bases and J by 3 bases, with 7 bases between them. CDR1 is SGHDN and CDR2 is FVKESK in the germline V gene. Here the CDR3 DNA reads TGTGCCAGCAGCCAACAGGGCCACTATGGCTACACCTTC. It specifies CASSQQGHYGYTF.

The chain joins TRBV7-9 to TRBJ2-5; TRBD2 matches 7 bases. CDR1 and CDR2 (germline): SEHNR, FQNEAQ (reference sequence). V dropped 3 bases and J dropped 2; count of bases not matched to a gene: 6. This CDR3 region has 15 residues. The CDR3 coding sequence is TGTGCCAGCAGCTTGGAGCCACTAGCGCAAGAGACCCAGTACTTC. Translation gives CASSLEPLAQETQYF.

The rearrangement joins TRBV7-2 to TRBJ1-1; D remains ambiguous. This CDR3 has 14 amino acids. CDR1 is SGHTA and CDR2 is FQGNSA in the germline V gene. V was cut by 6 bases and J by 1 base, with 12 bases left in between. The CDR3 sequence is CASRVYSPNTEAFF. Written as DNA, the CDR3 is TGTGCCAGCAGAGTGTACAGCCCGAACACTGAAGCTTTCTTT.

The table lists this clonotype with a few counts. The chain has TRBV4-3 and TRBJ2-7; TRBD2 matches at 13 bases. This CDR3 comprises 18 residues. Losses at the gene ends were 4 bases for V and 2 bases for J; bases not matched to a gene: 11. Germline V gives CDR1 LGHNA, CDR2 YSLEER. Here the CDR3 reads CASSRKIGTSGAPYEQYF. The CDR3 nucleotides are TGCGCCAGCAGCCGCAAGATAGGGACTAGCGGGGCCCCCTACGAGCAGTACTTC.

This clonotype has ten or more counts. V gene TRBV24-1 combines with J gene TRBJ2-3; a possible D gene is TRBD1 (6 bases). The CDR3 has 13 residues. The V end was cut by 7 bases, the J end by 3 bases, with 10 bases between. Germline CDR1 KGHDR, CDR2 SFDVKD. This CDR3 is CATSTQGTDTQYF. The CDR3 coding sequence is TGTGCCACCAGCACACAGGGAACAGATACGCAGTATTTT.

This clonotype was seen at least ten times. CDR3 residues: CASSLVGGEKMQYF. The DNA for the CDR3 is TGCGCCAGCAGCTTAGTGGGGGGAGAGAAAATGCAGTATTTT. The rearrangement links TRBV5-1 to TRBJ2-3, with D possibly being TRBD2 (6 bases). Trimming shortened V by 2 bases and J by 11 bases, and 18 bases separated the two germline ends. The CDR3 is 14 residues long. Germline assignment: CDR1 SGHRS and CDR2 YFSETQ.

This clonotype was seen at least ten times. This sequence joins TRBV9 and TRBJ1-2, with 7 bases fitting TRBD1. J gave up 1 base and V 4 bases, and 7 bases lay outside the gene matches. Germline CDR1 reads SGDLS; CDR2 reads YYNGEE. The CDR3 covers 15 residues. CDR3 in DNA: TGTGCCAGCAGCCTACTGGGACAGCGTAACTATGGCTACACCTTC. This codes for CASSLLGQRNYGYTF.

This clonotype appeared many times. V usage is TRBV5-1 and J usage is TRBJ2-4; no clear D. The CDR3 consists of 12 residues. The germline V gene encodes CDR1 SGHRS and CDR2 YFSETQ. The V end lost 4 bases, the J end lost 7 bases, and 9 bases lay between the germline ends. The CDR3 is CASSQSGNIQYF. The CDR3 DNA follows: TGCGCCAGCAGCCAGAGTGGGAACATTCAGTACTTC.

The chain couples TRBV5-5 to TRBJ2-3, with D possibly being TRBD2 (7 bases). The germline CDR1 and CDR2 sequences are SGHKS and YYEKEE (reference sequence). Trimming took off 7 bases at V and 3 bases at J, with 15 bases between the two ends. The CDR3 consists of 14 residues. As DNA, the CDR3 is TGTGCCAGCCGGCTGGGGGGGCAGACAGATACGCAGTATTTT. Translated, it gives CASRLGGQTDTQYF.

The CDR3 here is CASSYLELSRETQYF. For the CDR3, the DNA is TGTGCCAGCAGTTACTTGGAGCTGTCTAGGGAGACCCAGTACTTC. The rearrangement uses TRBV6-2 or TRBV6-3 and TRBJ2-5; D ambiguous. The V and J ends lost 1 base and 5 bases respectively, with 14 bases between them. The germline CDR1 and CDR2 sequences are MNHEY and SVGEGT. The CDR3 length is 15 residues.